This T cell receptor (beta chain) is from a study of blood T cell repertoires in COVID-19. Clinical history reported by participants formed the basis on which cohorts were assigned. It was within 2 weeks before study entry that exposed participants met a COVID-19 case. Here immunoSEQ multiplex PCR was the method, and the copy in TCRdb shows in-frame clones only, minus some. The sample includes a few hundred thousand clones, around nine tenths of them seen just once. In germline, CDR1 is SNHLY, CDR2 FYNNEI. The CDR3 has 13 residues. V was clipped by 6 bases and J by 2 bases, with 10 bases between them.

This chain links TRBV2 with TRBJ2-5, with D perhaps matching TRBD1 (6 bases). The sequence was collected from a woman in her 30s who had been exposed to COVID-19. Input material: PBMCs or T cells enriched from blood (not recorded which). The CDR3 reads CASRTDRQETQYF. The CDR3 region has the DNA TGTGCCAGCAGGACGGACAGACAAGAGACCCAGTACTTC.